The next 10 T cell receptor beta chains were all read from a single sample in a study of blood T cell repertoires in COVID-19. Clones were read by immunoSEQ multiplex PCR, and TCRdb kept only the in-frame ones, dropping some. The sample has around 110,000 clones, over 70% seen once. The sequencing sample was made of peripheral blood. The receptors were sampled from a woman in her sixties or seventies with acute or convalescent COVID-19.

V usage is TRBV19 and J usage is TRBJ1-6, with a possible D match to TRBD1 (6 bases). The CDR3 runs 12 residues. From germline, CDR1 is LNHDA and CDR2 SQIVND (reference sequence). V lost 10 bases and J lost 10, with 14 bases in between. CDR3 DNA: TGTGCCACTAAGGGGGAAGGATCACCCCTCCACTTT. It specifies CATKGEGSPLHF.

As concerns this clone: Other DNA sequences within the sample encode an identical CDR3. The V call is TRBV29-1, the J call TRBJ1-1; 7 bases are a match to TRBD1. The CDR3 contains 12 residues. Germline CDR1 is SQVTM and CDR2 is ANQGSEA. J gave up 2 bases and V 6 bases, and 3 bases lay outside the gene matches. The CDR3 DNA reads TGCAGCGTGAGGGACAGAAACACTGAAGCTTTCTTT. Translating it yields CSVRDRNTEAFF.

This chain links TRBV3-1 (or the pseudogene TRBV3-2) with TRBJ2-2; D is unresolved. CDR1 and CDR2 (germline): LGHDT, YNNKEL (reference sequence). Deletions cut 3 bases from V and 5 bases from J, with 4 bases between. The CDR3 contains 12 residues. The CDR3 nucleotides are TGTGCCAGCAGCCACAGTACCGGGGAGCTGTTTTTT. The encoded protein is CASSHSTGELFF.

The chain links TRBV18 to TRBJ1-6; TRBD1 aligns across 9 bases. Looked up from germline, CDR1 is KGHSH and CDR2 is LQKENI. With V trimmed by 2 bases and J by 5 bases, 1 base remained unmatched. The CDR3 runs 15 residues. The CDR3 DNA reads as TGTGCCAGCTCACCAGGGACAGGGAATAATTCACCCCTCCACTTT. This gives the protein CASSPGTGNNSPLHF.

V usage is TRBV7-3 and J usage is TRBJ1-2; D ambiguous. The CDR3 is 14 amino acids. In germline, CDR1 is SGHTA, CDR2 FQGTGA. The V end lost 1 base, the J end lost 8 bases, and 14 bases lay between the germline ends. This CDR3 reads CASSLNRMGSGYTF. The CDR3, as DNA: TGTGCCAGCAGCTTAAATCGGATGGGTAGCGGCTACACCTTC.

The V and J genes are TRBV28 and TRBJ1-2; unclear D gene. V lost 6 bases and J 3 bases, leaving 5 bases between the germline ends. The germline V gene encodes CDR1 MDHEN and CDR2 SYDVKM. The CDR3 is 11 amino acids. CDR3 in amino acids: CASSHDYGYTF. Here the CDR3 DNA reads TGTGCCAGCAGCCATGACTATGGCTACACCTTC.

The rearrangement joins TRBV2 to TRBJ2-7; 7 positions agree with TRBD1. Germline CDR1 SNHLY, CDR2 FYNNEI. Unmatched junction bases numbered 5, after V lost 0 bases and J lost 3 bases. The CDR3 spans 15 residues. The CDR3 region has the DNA TGTGCCAGCAGTGAAGCTCCTCAGGGGGTCTACGAGCAGTACTTC. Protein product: CASSEAPQGVYEQYF.

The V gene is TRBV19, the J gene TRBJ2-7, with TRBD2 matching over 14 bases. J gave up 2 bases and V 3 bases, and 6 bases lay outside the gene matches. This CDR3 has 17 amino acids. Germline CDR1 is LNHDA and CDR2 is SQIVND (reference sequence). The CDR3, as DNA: TGTGCCAGTAGTATGACTAGCGGGGGGGACCTTCCCTACGAGCAGTACTTC. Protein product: CASSMTSGGDLPYEQYF.

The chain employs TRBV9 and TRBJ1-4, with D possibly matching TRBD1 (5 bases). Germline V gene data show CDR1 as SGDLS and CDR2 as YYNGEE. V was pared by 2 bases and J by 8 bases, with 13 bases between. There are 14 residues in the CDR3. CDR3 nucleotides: TGTGCCAGCAGCGTCGGCAGGGCAGGGGAAAAACTGTTTTTT. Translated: CASSVGRAGEKLFF.

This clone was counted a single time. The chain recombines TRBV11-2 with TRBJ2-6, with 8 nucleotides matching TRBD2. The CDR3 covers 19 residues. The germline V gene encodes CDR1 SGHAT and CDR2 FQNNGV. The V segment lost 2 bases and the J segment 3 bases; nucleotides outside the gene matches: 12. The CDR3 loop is CASSLRSGRRAGGANVLTF. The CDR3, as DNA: TGTGCCAGCAGCTTAAGGAGCGGGAGACGCGCGGGTGGGGCCAACGTCCTGACTTTC. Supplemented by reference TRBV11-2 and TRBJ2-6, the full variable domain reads EAGVAQSPRYKIIEKRQSVAFWCNPISGHATLYWYQQILGQGPKLLIQFQNNGVVDDSQLPKDRFSAERLKGVDSTLKIQPAKLEDSAVYLCASSLRSGRRAGGANVLTFGAGSRLTVL.